This TCR beta chain was documented in a study of cytomegalovirus exposure and HLA in healthy donors. Study context: Early released data had around 88 million unique TCRs, all coming from HLA-typed donors. General study points: Earlier analysis found most TCR beta V segments productive about 87% or about 30% of the time.

A remark on this clone: Its antigen is as yet unknown.

The germline gives CDR1 SGHVS, CDR2 FQNEAQ. V trimming: 5 bases; J trimming: 4 bases; junction bases outside the gene matches: 5. The CDR3 has 13 amino acids. The PCR had 60 Vbeta and 13 Jbeta primers. Libraries were prepared by immunoSEQ multiplex PCR; TCRdb keeps only in-frame clonotypes and omits some of them. This sample's table reports fewer than 100,000 clones. The sample consisted of PBMCs. This sequence joins TRBV7-8 and TRBJ2-7, with 7 bases fitting TRBD1. The source of this sequence is a man younger than 30 in good health and CMV-seropositive. The DNA of the CDR3 is TGTGCCAGCAGCCCGGGACAGTCTTACGAGCAGTACTTC. Protein product: CASSPGQSYEQYF.